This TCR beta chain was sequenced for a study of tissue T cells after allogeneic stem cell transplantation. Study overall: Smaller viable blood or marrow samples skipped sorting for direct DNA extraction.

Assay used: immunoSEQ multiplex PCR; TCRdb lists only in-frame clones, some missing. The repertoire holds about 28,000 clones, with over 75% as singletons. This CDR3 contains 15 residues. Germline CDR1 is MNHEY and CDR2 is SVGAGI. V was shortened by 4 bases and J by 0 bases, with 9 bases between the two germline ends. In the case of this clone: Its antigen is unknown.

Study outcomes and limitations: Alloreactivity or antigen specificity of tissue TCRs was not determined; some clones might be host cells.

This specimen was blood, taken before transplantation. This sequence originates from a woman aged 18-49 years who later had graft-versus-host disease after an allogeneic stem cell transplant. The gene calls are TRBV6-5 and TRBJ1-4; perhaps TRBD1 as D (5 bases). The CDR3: CASSWDGTTNEKLFF. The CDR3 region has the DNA TGTGCCAGCAGTTGGGACGGTACAACTAATGAAAAACTGTTTTTT.